This T cell receptor (beta chain) was identified during a study of T cells in Graves' hyperthyroidism and ophthalmopathy. Study-wide findings and caveats: Ophthalmopathy and stable hyperthyroidism were separated by a 13 V-J model. Most expanded thyroid clonotypes above 0.001 recurred in blood.

This clonotype has at least ten counts. The target antigen is unknown. TCR beta CDR3 regions were amplified from RNA transcripts. During a first-round RT-PCR of the TCR CDR3, the HTBI primer set was used. TCRdb fed the multiplex PCR reads into MiXCR, producing one record per CDR3 protein. The table has under 350,000 distinct CDR3 sequences, around a fifth seen once. The germline V gene has CDR1 DFQATT and CDR2 SNEGSKA (reference sequence). V was shortened by 4 bases and J by 6 bases, with 16 bases between the two germline ends. This CDR3 has 14 residues. Patients aged 18 to 65 had newly diagnosed hyperthyroidism lasting under 2 months. From approximately 9.5 ml of fresh peripheral blood, PBMCs were isolated.

The sequence came from a woman aged 50 to 60 with Graves' hyperthyroidism. The chain is built from TRBV20-1 and TRBJ2-1; D gene uncertain. The sequencing input was blood. This chain's CDR3 is CSANRLRVSNEQFF. DNA for the CDR3: TGCAGTGCTAACCGGCTAAGGGTCAGCAATGAGCAGTTCTTC.